This TCR beta chain is from a study of T cell responses to AZD1222 COVID-19 vaccine. Deletions cut 1 base from V and 2 bases from J, with 12 bases between. CDR3 length equals 16 residues. CDR1 and CDR2 from the germline V gene are LNHDA and SQIVND (reference sequence). TCRdb's table, derived via immunoSEQ multiplex PCR, lists solely in-frame clones and lacks some. The sample has 100,000 or so clones, 88% seen once; the top ten hold over 8%. In regard to this clone: Its specificity is not known.

Broader study findings: Dominant at 160-218 and 743-854, vaccine-associated CD4 TCRs also spanned spike. Repertoires were collected only later (after the peak T cell response had occurred). It was only a handful of AZD1222 recipients who were seropositive at baseline. The donor cohort was predominantly white British with a female majority, and clonal diversity may have been underestimated.

The rearrangement links TRBV19 to TRBJ1-5; weak D call: TRBD1 (6 bases). The sequence came from an adult in good health. The specimen comprised peripheral blood, sampled on day 0 of AZD1222 vaccination. The CDR3 region is CASSIGPRGGNQPQHF. The CDR3 nucleotides read TGTGCCAGTAGTATAGGCCCCAGGGGTGGCAATCAGCCCCAGCATTTT.